These T cell receptor beta chains were read from a single sample in a study of shared clonotypes between healthy human individuals. Sequencing used immunoSEQ multiplex PCR; TCRdb keeps in-frame clones, though not all of them. Among fewer than 3 million clones listed, around 92% were seen once. The sequencing sample was made of naive CD4+ T cells from PBMCs. Receptors originate from a man aged 18-30 years in good health. Some clones in this sample may be carry-over from other donors' samples. The CDR3 runs from the conserved cysteine through the conserved F or W. The order of the fields is CDR3 protein, J gene, V gene.

CASSHPGQGSYGSQPQHF | TRBJ1-5 | TRBV4-2
CASSLWGGVTEAFF | TRBJ1-1 | TRBV28
CASSTFEGDEQFF | TRBJ2-1 | TRBV11-3
CASNGGAPMNTEAFF | TRBJ1-1 | TRBV2
CASSLALGQASYNEQFF | TRBJ2-1 | TRBV7-9
CASSPYRGQETQYF | TRBJ2-5 | TRBV11-2
CASSEFHSRGHLTDTQYF | TRBJ2-3 | TRBV25-1
CASSFGLAGGPGDTQYF | TRBJ2-3 | TRBV2
CASSLVQGATDTQYF | TRBJ2-3 | TRBV5-1
CASSLNQLYGDYGYTF | TRBJ1-2 | TRBV7-9
CASTVGAPRYEQYF | TRBJ2-7 | TRBV28
CASSLSDLTDTQYF | TRBJ2-3 | TRBV5-1
CASSVQDTQYF | TRBJ2-3 | TRBV18
CSVGYRGAEAFF | TRBJ1-1 | TRBV29-1
CASSISGETQYF | TRBJ2-5 | TRBV7-2
CASSLQNYNEQFF | TRBJ2-1 | TRBV5-1
CASSLSGRVADTQYF | TRBJ2-3 | TRBV28
CASSSGMWETQYF | TRBJ2-5 | TRBV27
CSGKQGNEQFF | TRBJ2-1 | TRBV29-1
CASSVAEGGSSYNEQFF | TRBJ2-1 | TRBV9
CASSEAGGHSNQPQHF | TRBJ1-5 | TRBV6-1
CASSSLGGDTQYF | TRBJ2-3 | TRBV5-1
CASSLIDRGLHF | TRBJ2-7 | TRBV7-2
CASSLYVRGTLSSTDTQYF | TRBJ2-3 | TRBV5-1
CAIMERADNEQFF | TRBJ2-1 | TRBV10-3
CASRTIPGGSYEQYF | TRBJ2-7 | TRBV6-1
CASISWDRSGGELFF | TRBJ2-2 | TRBV7-9
CASTPSQGYYEQYF | - | TRBV6-5
CASSFHGSLGYTF | TRBJ1-2 | TRBV6-6
CASSPPVLNEQFF | TRBJ2-1 | TRBV18
CSVRRLLTDTQYF | TRBJ2-3 | TRBV29-1
CASSLTGTLNTGELFF | TRBJ2-2 | TRBV7-9
CAWSPGQGRAFF | TRBJ1-1 | TRBV30
CASSEGQGGETQYF | TRBJ2-5 | TRBV5-1
CASKDRINDGKLFF | TRBJ1-4 | TRBV2
CASSASTTPNEKLFF | TRBJ1-4 | TRBV27
CASRCQTGAWFRNTIYF | TRBJ1-3 | TRBV27
CASSLADQPQHF | TRBJ1-5 | TRBV7-6
CASSLFSGSGNTIYF | TRBJ1-3 | TRBV5-1
CASSPRQGARDTQYF | TRBJ2-3 | TRBV7-2
CSVTGGGGNTIYF | TRBJ1-3 | TRBV29-1
CASSRPRDRASAGANVLTF | TRBJ2-6 | TRBV28
CAWSAGAKREFF | TRBJ2-1 | TRBV30
CASSLDPTEAFF | TRBJ1-1 | TRBV7-9
CASSLSSGTTYSNQPQHF | TRBJ1-5 | TRBV5-6
CASSAGHSGNTIYF | TRBJ1-3 | TRBV7-2
CASSLVVAGTYEQYF | TRBJ2-7 | TRBV5-1